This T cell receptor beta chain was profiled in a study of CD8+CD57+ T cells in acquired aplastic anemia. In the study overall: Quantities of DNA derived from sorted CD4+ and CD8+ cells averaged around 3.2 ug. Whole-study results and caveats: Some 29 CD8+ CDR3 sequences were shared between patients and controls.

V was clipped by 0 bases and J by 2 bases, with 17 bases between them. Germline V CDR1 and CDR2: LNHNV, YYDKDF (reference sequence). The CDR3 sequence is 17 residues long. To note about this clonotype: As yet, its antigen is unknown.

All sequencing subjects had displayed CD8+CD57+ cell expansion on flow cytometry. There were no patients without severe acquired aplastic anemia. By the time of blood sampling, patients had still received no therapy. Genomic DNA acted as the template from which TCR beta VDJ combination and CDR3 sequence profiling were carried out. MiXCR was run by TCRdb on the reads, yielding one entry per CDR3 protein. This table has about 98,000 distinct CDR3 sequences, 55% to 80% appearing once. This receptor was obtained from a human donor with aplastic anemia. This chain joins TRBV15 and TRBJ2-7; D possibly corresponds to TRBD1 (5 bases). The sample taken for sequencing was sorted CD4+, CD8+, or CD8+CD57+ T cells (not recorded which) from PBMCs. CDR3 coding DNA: TGTGCCACCAGCAGAGATCACTCCGCAGGGCTGACCTACGAGCAGTACTTC. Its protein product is CATSRDHSAGLTYEQYF.